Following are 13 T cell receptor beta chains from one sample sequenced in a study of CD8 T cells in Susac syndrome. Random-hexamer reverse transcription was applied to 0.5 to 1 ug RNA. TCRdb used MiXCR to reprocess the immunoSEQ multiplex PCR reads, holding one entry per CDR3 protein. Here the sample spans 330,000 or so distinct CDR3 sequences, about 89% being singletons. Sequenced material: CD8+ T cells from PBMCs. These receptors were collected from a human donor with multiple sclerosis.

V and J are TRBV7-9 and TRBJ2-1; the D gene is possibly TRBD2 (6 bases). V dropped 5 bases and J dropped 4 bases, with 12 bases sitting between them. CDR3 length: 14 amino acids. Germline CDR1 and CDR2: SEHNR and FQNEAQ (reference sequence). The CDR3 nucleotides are TGTGCCAGCAGCACAAGGCGGGATTACAATGAGCAGTTCTTC. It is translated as CASSTRRDYNEQFF.

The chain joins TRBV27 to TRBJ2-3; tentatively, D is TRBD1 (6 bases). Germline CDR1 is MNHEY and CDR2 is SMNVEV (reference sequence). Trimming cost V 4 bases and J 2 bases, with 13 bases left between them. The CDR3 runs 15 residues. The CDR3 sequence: CASSSWTAYTDTQYF. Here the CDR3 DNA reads TGTGCCAGCAGTTCTTGGACAGCTTACACAGATACGCAGTATTTT.

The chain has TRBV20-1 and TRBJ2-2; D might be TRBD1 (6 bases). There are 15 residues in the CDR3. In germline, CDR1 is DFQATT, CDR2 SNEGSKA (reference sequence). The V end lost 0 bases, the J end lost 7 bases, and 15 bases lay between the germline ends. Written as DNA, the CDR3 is TGCAGTGCTAGAGATCCAGAGGGGGTCATCGGGGAGCTGTTTTTT. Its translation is CSARDPEGVIGELFF.

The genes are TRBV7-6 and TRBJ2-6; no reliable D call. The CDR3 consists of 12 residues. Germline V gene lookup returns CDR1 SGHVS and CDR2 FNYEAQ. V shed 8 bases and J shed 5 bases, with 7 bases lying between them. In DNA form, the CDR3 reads TGTGCCAGCGGACCGAGGGCCAACGTCCTGACTTTC. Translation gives CASGPRANVLTF. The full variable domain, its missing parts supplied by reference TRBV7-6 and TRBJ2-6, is GAGVSQSPRYKVTKRGQDVALRCDPISGHVSLYWYRQALGQGPEFLTYFNYEAQQDKSGLPNDRFSAERPEGSISTLTIQRTEQRDSAMYRCASGPRANVLTFGAGSRLTVL.

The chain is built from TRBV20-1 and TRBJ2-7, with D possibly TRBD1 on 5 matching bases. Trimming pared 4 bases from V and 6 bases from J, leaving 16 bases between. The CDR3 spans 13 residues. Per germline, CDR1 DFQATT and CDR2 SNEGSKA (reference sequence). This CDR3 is CSAKEERGPEQYF. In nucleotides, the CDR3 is TGCAGTGCTAAGGAAGAAAGGGGCCCCGAGCAGTACTTC.

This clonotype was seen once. CDR3 coding DNA: TGTGCCAGCAGTTCAAGGTCCTTCGGGGGTGACGAGCAGTACTTC. It is translated as CASSSRSFGGDEQYF. The chain combines TRBV28 with TRBJ2-7; the D gene is possibly TRBD2 (6 bases). This CDR3 region has 15 residues. Per the germline V gene, CDR1 is MDHEN and CDR2 is SYDVKM. Trimming pared 4 bases from V and 5 bases from J, leaving 18 bases between.

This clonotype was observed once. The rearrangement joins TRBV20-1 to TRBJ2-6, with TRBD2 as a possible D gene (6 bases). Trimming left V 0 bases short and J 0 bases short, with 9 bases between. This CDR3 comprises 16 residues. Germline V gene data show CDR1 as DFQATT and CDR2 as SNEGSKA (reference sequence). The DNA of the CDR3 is TGCAGTGCTAGAGATTGGAGGGGCTCTGGGGCCAACGTCCTGACTTTC. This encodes CSARDWRGSGANVLTF.

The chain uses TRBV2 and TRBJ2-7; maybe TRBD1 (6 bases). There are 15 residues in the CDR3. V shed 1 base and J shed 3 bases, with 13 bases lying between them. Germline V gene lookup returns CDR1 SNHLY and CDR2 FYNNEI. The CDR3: CASSEGLGRGYEQYF. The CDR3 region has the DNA TGTGCCAGCAGTGAAGGTCTGGGCAGGGGCTACGAGCAGTACTTC.

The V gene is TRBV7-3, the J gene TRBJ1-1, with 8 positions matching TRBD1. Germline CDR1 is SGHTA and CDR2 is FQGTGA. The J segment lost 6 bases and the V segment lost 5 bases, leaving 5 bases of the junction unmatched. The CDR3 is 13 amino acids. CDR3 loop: CASSPGGGSEAFF. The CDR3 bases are TGTGCCAGCAGCCCAGGGGGCGGCTCTGAAGCTTTCTTT.

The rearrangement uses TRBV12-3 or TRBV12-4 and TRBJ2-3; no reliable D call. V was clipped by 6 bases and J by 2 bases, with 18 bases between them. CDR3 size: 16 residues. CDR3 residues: CASSTASLQYTDTQYF. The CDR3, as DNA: TGTGCCAGCAGCACAGCGTCGCTACAGTACACAGATACGCAGTATTTT.

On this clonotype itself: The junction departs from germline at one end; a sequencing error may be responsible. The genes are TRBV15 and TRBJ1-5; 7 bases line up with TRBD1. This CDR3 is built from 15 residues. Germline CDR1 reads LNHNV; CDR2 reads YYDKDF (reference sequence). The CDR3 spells CATSRDRQGYVPQHF. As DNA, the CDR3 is TGTGCCACCAGCAGAGATCGACAGGGCTACGTACCCCAGCACTTT.

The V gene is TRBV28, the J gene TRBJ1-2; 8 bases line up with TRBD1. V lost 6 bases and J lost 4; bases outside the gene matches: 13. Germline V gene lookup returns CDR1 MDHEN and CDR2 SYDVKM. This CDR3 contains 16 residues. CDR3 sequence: CASSSSSRDRTYGYTF. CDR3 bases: TGTGCCAGCAGCTCGAGTTCCCGGGACAGGACCTATGGCTACACCTTC.

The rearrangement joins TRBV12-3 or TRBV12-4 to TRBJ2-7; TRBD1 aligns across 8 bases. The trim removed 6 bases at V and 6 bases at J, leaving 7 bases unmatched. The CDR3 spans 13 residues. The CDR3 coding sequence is TGTGCCAGCAGCTACCCTGGACAGGGCGAGCAGTACTTC. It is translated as CASSYPGQGEQYF.